Below are 20 T cell receptor beta chains sequenced from a single sample in a study of T cells in Graves' hyperthyroidism and ophthalmopathy. There were TCR beta CDR3 regions amplified from RNA transcripts. Carried out on the TCR CDR3, a first-round RT-PCR used the HTBI primer set. TCRdb passed the multiplex PCR reads through MiXCR, listing each CDR3 protein once. The sample carries fewer than 800,000 distinct CDR3 sequences, about 15% recorded once. Material for sequencing was blood. The origin of the receptors is a man aged 18 to 29 with Graves' hyperthyroidism.

The rearrangement joins TRBV10-3 to TRBJ1-3, with D possibly matching TRBD1 (6 bases). Germline lookup yields CDR1 ENHRY and CDR2 SYGVKD. The CDR3 totals 15 residues. V lost 7 bases and J lost 0, with 13 bases in between. This chain's CDR3 is CAITAQGSSGNTIYF. DNA of the CDR3: TGTGCCATCACCGCACAGGGAAGCTCTGGAAACACCATATATTTT.

The chain is built from TRBV19 and TRBJ2-5; 10 bases fit TRBD2. The V and J ends lost 5 bases and 7 bases, in that order; junction bases with no gene match: 10. The germline V gene has CDR1 LNHDA and CDR2 SQIVND (reference sequence). The CDR3 is 15 residues long. CDR3 region: CASSPGLAGVVTQYF. CDR3 nucleotides: TGTGCCAGTAGTCCCGGCCTAGCGGGAGTCGTGACCCAGTACTTC.

CDR3 sequence (DNA): TGCAGTGCTACCGATACCGGGACAGGGAACTACGAGCAGTACTTC. Protein product: CSATDTGTGNYEQYF. The chain carries TRBV20-1 and TRBJ2-7; 9 nucleotides match TRBD1. This CDR3 contains 15 residues. In germline, CDR1 is DFQATT, CDR2 SNEGSKA (reference sequence). The V and J ends lost 4 bases and 3 bases, in that order; junction bases with no gene match: 10.

This clonotype was found many times. The chain is built from TRBV28 and TRBJ1-1; D uncertain. The CDR3 consists of 14 residues. Germline V CDR1 and CDR2: MDHEN, SYDVKM. V gave up 2 bases and J gave up 5 bases, with 12 bases separating them. Written as DNA, the CDR3 is TGTGCCAGCAGTTTAGAGGGTGGGTGGACTGAAGCTTTCTTT. It encodes CASSLEGGWTEAFF.

Ten or more counts support this clonotype. The chain recombines TRBV28 with TRBJ2-7, with 9 bases that match TRBD1. After removal of 6 bases from V and 4 bases from J, the junction contained 10 bases not matched to a gene. Germline V gives CDR1 MDHEN, CDR2 SYDVKM. This CDR3 has 15 residues. CDR3 nucleotides: TGTGCCAGCAGCCCAGGGGGGGGACAGGGATACGAGCAGTACTTC. The encoded protein is CASSPGGGQGYEQYF.

The chain employs TRBV6-5 and TRBJ2-1; tentatively, D is TRBD1 (5 bases). The germline V and J ends were trimmed by 2 bases and 1 base, with 9 bases remaining between them. The CDR3 loop spans 15 amino acids. Germline CDR1 reads MNHEY; CDR2 reads SVGAGI. The CDR3: CASSYGAGSYNEQFF. For the CDR3, the DNA is TGTGCCAGCAGTTACGGGGCCGGGTCCTACAATGAGCAGTTCTTC.

The V gene is TRBV4-2, the J gene TRBJ2-5; D is undetermined. This CDR3 has 13 residues. With 0 bases removed from V and 10 bases from J, the gap between germline ends came to 12 bases. Germline V gene sequence: CDR1 LGHNA, CDR2 YNFKEQ. The CDR3 reads CASSQDSWLNQYF. In DNA, the CDR3 is TGTGCCAGCAGCCAAGATTCATGGCTAAACCAGTACTTC.

This clonotype was observed at least ten times. The chain couples TRBV12-3 or TRBV12-4 to TRBJ2-1; tentatively, D is TRBD2 (6 bases). This CDR3 region has 15 residues. Trimming removed 0 bases at V and 10 bases at J, with 16 bases between. CDR3 in DNA: TGTGCCAGCAGTTTAGCGGGCATAGCGGTTTTAGAGCAGTTCTTC. Amino acids: CASSLAGIAVLEQFF.

There are many counts of this clonotype. CDR3 region: CASLRLAGVDYEQYF. CDR3 nucleotides: TGTGCCAGCCTGAGACTAGCGGGAGTAGATTACGAGCAGTACTTC. This rearrangement joins TRBV28 to TRBJ2-7; TRBD2 aligns across 12 bases. In germline, CDR1 is MDHEN, CDR2 SYDVKM. The CDR3 covers 15 residues. V shed 8 bases and J 4 bases; nucleotides not matched to a gene: 9.

In its sample, this clonotype was seen many times. J is TRBJ2-5 and V is TRBV20-1, with 8 bases fitting TRBD2. V was clipped by 1 base and J by 5 bases; unmatched bases: 9. Per germline, CDR1 DFQATT and CDR2 SNEGSKA (reference sequence). The CDR3 runs 15 residues. CDR3 protein: CSARGGAGVVETQYF. CDR3 coding DNA: TGCAGTGCTAGAGGGGGAGCGGGAGTTGTGGAGACCCAGTACTTC.

This clonotype was seen at least ten times. This CDR3 is CASSASGPAYNEQFF. In DNA, the CDR3 is TGTGCCAGCAGCGCCAGCGGGCCCGCCTACAATGAGCAGTTCTTC. The rearrangement uses TRBV27 and TRBJ2-1; possible D gene TRBD2, 6 bases. V lost 6 bases to trimming and J lost 2 bases, with 14 bases between them. This CDR3 region has 15 residues. Germline CDR1 MNHEY, CDR2 SMNVEV (reference sequence).

This sequence joins TRBV5-1 and TRBJ2-1, with 14 bases lining up with TRBD2. Trimming at V came to 5 bases and at J to 0 bases, leaving 4 bases not matched to a gene. In germline, CDR1 is SGHRS, CDR2 YFSETQ. The CDR3 runs to 17 residues. The DNA of the CDR3 is TGCGCCAGCAGAGGGGGGACTAGCGGGAGCTCCTACAATGAGCAGTTCTTC. Its translation: CASRGGTSGSSYNEQFF.

This clonotype was detected many times. The gene calls are TRBV5-1 and TRBJ2-1; the D gene is possibly TRBD1 (5 bases). V shed 4 bases and J shed 5 bases, with 7 bases lying between them. The CDR3 spans 12 residues. CDR1 SGHRS and CDR2 YFSETQ come from the germline V gene. The CDR3, as DNA: TGCGCCAGCAGCACGGACAACAATGAGCAGTTCTTC. It yields the protein CASSTDNNEQFF.

In this sample, this clonotype turned up a few times. The chain recombines TRBV4-1 with TRBJ2-7; 13 nucleotides line up with TRBD2. CDR3 length equals 19 residues. With 1 base clipped from V and 2 bases from J, the junction kept 11 bases outside the gene matches. Germline assignment: CDR1 MGHRA and CDR2 YSYEKL. The CDR3 region has the DNA TGCGCCAGCAGCCAAGTAGACGGACTAGCGGGAGTGGATGCCTACGAGCAGTACTTC. It is translated as CASSQVDGLAGVDAYEQYF.

This clonotype was recorded at least ten times. The chain uses TRBV28 and TRBJ1-5; TRBD1 matches 8 bases. This CDR3 comprises 15 residues. V trimming: 6 bases; J trimming: 5 bases; junction bases outside the gene matches: 9. Germline V gene sequence: CDR1 MDHEN, CDR2 SYDVKM. CDR3 sequence: CASSLDRGRDQPQHF. CDR3 nucleotide sequence: TGTGCCAGCAGCCTCGACAGGGGCAGGGATCAGCCCCAGCATTTT. Supplemented by reference TRBV28 and TRBJ1-5, the full variable domain reads DVKVTQSSRYLVKRTGEKVFLECVQDMDHENMFWYRQDPGLGLRLIYFSYDVKMKEKGDIPEGYSVSREKKERFSLILESASTNQTSMYLCASSLDRGRDQPQHFGDGTRLSIL.

V is TRBV6-2 or TRBV6-3 and J is TRBJ2-2; possibly TRBD2 for D (5 bases). Trimming shortened V by 2 bases and J by 4 bases, and 11 bases separated the two germline ends. The CDR3 covers 15 residues. CDR1 is MNHEY, CDR2 SVGEGT, per germline. CDR3 sequence (DNA): TGTGCCAGCAGTTACGGGTCGAGGGTCACCGGGGAGCTGTTTTTT. Its protein is CASSYGSRVTGELFF.

This clonotype was recorded at least ten times. V usage is TRBV6-1 and J usage is TRBJ2-7, with 10 bases fitting TRBD1. The germline V gene encodes CDR1 MNHNS and CDR2 SASEGT. The V gene end was trimmed by 5 bases and the J gene end by 4 bases; junction bases not matched to a gene: 5. The CDR3 is made up of 14 amino acids. The CDR3 nucleotides read TGTGCCAGCAGTCGGGACAGGGGTTGGTACGAGCAGTACTTC. Translated, it gives CASSRDRGWYEQYF.

The sample holds a few counts of this clonotype. The chain joins TRBV28 to TRBJ2-7; D not resolved. The V end was cut by 3 bases, the J end by 9 bases, with 12 bases between. Germline V CDR1 and CDR2: MDHEN, SYDVKM. The CDR3 runs 12 residues. CDR3 sequence reads: CASSLVFGLQYF. CDR3 bases: TGTGCCAGCAGTTTGGTATTTGGGTTGCAGTACTTC.

This clonotype was detected ten times or more. The chain recombines TRBV12-3 or TRBV12-4 with TRBJ1-1, with D unresolved. V lost 3 bases and J 6 bases, leaving 5 bases between the germline ends. This CDR3 contains 11 residues. CDR3 region: CASSFAAEAFF. In DNA form, the CDR3 reads TGTGCCAGCAGTTTCGCTGCTGAAGCTTTCTTT.

This chain connects TRBV6-2 or TRBV6-3 to TRBJ2-2; 10 bases line up with TRBD2. The CDR3 is made up of 13 amino acids. Germline CDR1 MNHEY, CDR2 SVGEGT. Trimming took 10 bases from V and 6 from J; bases not matched to a gene: 5. The chain's CDR3 is CATLAGEAGELFF. The CDR3 nucleotides read TGTGCCACCCTAGCGGGAGAGGCCGGGGAGCTGTTTTTT.